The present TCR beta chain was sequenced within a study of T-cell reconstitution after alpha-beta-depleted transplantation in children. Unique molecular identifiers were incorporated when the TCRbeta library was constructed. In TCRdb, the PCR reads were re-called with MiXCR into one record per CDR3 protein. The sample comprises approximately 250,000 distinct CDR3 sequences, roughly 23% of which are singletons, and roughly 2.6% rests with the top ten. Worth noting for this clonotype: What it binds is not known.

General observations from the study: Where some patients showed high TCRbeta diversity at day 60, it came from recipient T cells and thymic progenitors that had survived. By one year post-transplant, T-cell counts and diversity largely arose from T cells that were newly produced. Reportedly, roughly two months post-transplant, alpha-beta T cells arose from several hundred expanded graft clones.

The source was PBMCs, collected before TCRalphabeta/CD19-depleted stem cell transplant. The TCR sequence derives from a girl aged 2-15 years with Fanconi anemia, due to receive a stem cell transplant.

CDR3: CASSLSGGANTQYF. Here the CDR3 DNA reads TGTGCCAGCAGCTTAAGCGGTGGGGCAAATACGCAGTATTTT. This chain joins TRBV7-2 and TRBJ2-3, with D perhaps being TRBD1 or TRBD2 (5 bases each). This CDR3 comprises 14 residues. CDR1 is SGHTA and CDR2 is FQGNSA in the germline V gene. Trimming cost V 2 bases and J 7 bases, with 13 bases left between them.